This is a list of T cell receptor beta chains from one sample in a study of cytomegalovirus exposure and HLA in healthy donors. TCRdb keeps only in-frame clones here, not all; method: immunoSEQ multiplex PCR. The sample holds around 84,000 clones, roughly 80% seen once. Material: PBMCs. The receptors were sampled from a middle-aged man in good health and CMV-seronegative. CDR3s include the opening cysteine and the closing phenylalanine or tryptophan. A D gene is named only where the DNA matches it firmly. Clone sizes are given selectively: once, few, many, or a class where the clone is expanded.

size	V	D	J	CDR3	DNA
.	TRBV5-1	.	TRBJ1-6	CASSLVWQVYSPLHF	TGCGCCAGCAGCTTGGTTTGGCAGGTTTATTCACCCCTCCACTTT
.	TRBV30	TRBD1	TRBJ1-2	CAWSGASARQGGRGTNYGYTF	TGTGCCTGGAGTGGGGCCTCAGCCCGACAGGGAGGAAGGGGAACTAACTATGGCTACACCTTC
few	TRBV23-1	.	TRBJ2-2	CAKLKEGTPNTGELFF	TGCGCAAAGCTCAAGGAGGGGACCCCGAACACCGGGGAGCTGTTTTTT
.	TRBV7-8	TRBD2	TRBJ2-3	CASGVASGFTDTQYF	TGTGCCAGCGGTGTGGCTAGCGGTTTCACAGATACGCAGTATTTT
.	TRBV10-2	.	TRBJ2-5	CASSDGRGTFQETQYF	TGCGCCAGCAGTGATGGTCGGGGGACCTTTCAAGAGACCCAGTACTTC
few	TRBV6-5	TRBD1	TRBJ1-3	CASSWDSAGNTIYF	TGTGCCAGCAGTTGGGACAGTGCTGGCAACACCATATATTTT
once	TRBV5-1	TRBD1	TRBJ2-5	CASAPGAQGARETQYF	TGCGCCAGCGCACCTGGGGCTCAGGGGGCCCGGGAGACCCAGTACTTC
.	TRBV28	TRBD1	TRBJ1-4	CASSPAPGGSEKLFF	TGTGCCAGCAGTCCCGCACCAGGGGGGAGTGAAAAACTGTTTTTT
few	TRBV28	.	TRBJ1-2	CASSSGQYGYTF	TGTGCCAGCAGTTCCGGACAGTATGGCTACACCTTC
.	TRBV27	.	TRBJ1-1	CASKRGPKPNTEAFF	TGTGCCAGCAAGCGGGGACCTAAACCGAACACTGAAGCTTTCTTT
.	TRBV2	.	TRBJ1-1	CASSSVMMNTEAFF	TGTGCCAGCAGTTCGGTCATGATGAACACTGAAGCTTTCTTT
.	TRBV19	.	TRBJ1-3	CATHPYSGNTIYF	TGTGCCACCCACCCCTACTCCGGGAACACCATATATTTT
few	TRBV9	TRBD1	TRBJ1-3	CASSMGTGTGNTIYF	TGTGCCAGCAGCATGGGGACAGGGACTGGAAACACCATATATTTT
few	TRBV18	TRBD1	TRBJ2-1	CASSREGQGTAEFF	TGTGCCAGCTCCCGCGAAGGACAGGGTACGGCGGAGTTCTTC
.	TRBV7-2	TRBD2	TRBJ2-7	CASSTNERGGRQKQYF	TGTGCCAGCAGCACAAACGAGCGGGGGGGCCGGCAGAAGCAGTACTTC
.	TRBV7-8	.	TRBJ2-1	CASSPFSGLKDEQFF	TGTGCCAGCAGCCCCTTTAGCGGTCTAAAGGATGAGCAGTTCTTC
.	TRBV27	.	TRBJ1-6	CASSLSIRVGSYNSPLHF	TGTGCCAGCAGTTTATCGATCCGGGTCGGTTCCTATAATTCACCCCTCCACTTT